These 18 T cell receptor beta chains were sequenced from one sample in a study of cytomegalovirus exposure and HLA in healthy donors. It was with 60 Vbeta and 13 Jbeta primers that the PCR ran. Method: immunoSEQ multiplex PCR; TCRdb's copy keeps in-frame clones and lacks some. The data contain about 88,000 clones, 69% of them singletons. The sample was PBMCs. Receptor source: a man over 45 in good health and CMV-seronegative.

In its sample, this clone was seen a few times. This chain uses TRBV15 with TRBJ2-1; TRBD1 aligns across 9 bases. The CDR3 extends over 14 amino acids. Germline loops: CDR1 LNHNV, CDR2 YYDKDF (reference sequence). V shed 3 bases and J 4 bases; nucleotides not matched to a gene: 1. The CDR3 DNA sequence: TGTGCCACCAGCAGGGACAGGGGTTACAATGAGCAGTTCTTC. Residues: CATSRDRGYNEQFF.

This chain uses TRBV29-1 with TRBJ1-2, with D possibly TRBD1 on 5 matching bases. Trimming left V 4 bases short and J 4 bases short, with 13 bases between. The CDR3 totals 13 residues. From germline, CDR1 is SQVTM and CDR2 ANQGSEA. The DNA for the CDR3 is TGCAGCGTTGTGTCAGGACACTCCTATGGCTACACCTTC. It codes for CSVVSGHSYGYTF.

This chain joins TRBV30 and TRBJ2-7; D possibly corresponds to TRBD1 (5 bases). Germline V CDR1 and CDR2: GTSNPN, SVGIG (reference sequence). The CDR3 consists of 13 residues. V was pared by 0 bases and J by 6 bases, with 12 bases between. The chain's CDR3 is CAWSVQEWGEQYV. Here the CDR3 DNA reads TGTGCCTGGAGTGTACAGGAGTGGGGCGAGCAGTACGTC.

This clone was seen just once. V and J are TRBV28 and TRBJ2-7; 14 bases fit TRBD2. V gave up 5 bases and J gave up 4 bases; unmatched junction bases: 4. The CDR3 sequence is 15 residues long. Germline CDR1 MDHEN, CDR2 SYDVKM. The CDR3 DNA reads TGTGCCAGCAGTGGGGGGACTAGCGGGGGTTACGAGCAGTACTTC. Translating gives CASSGGTSGGYEQYF.

The chain carries TRBV6-5 and TRBJ2-7, with TRBD1 matching over 9 bases. From germline, CDR1 is MNHEY and CDR2 SVGAGI. V shed 2 bases and J 7 bases; nucleotides not matched to a gene: 12. The CDR3 loop spans 16 amino acids. The CDR3 here is CASSYNTGGWVREQYF. In DNA form, the CDR3 reads TGTGCCAGCAGTTACAATACAGGGGGCTGGGTTCGGGAGCAGTACTTC.

The chain carries TRBV29-1 and TRBJ2-4; 8 bases are a match to TRBD1. The CDR3 consists of 15 residues. Germline V gene data show CDR1 as SQVTM and CDR2 as ANQGSEA. The V and J ends lost 6 bases and 0 bases, in that order; junction bases with no gene match: 7. CDR3 region: CSVGTGGLAKNIQYF. The CDR3 region has the DNA TGCAGCGTGGGAACAGGGGGTCTAGCCAAAAACATTCAGTACTTC.

Notes on this clone: Likely a read error: the CDR3 ends without its conserved phenylalanine or tryptophan. J is TRBJ2-6 and V is TRBV7-2; D gene unclear. Per germline, CDR1 SGHTA and CDR2 FQGNSA. Trimming took off 1 base at V and 0 bases at J, with 16 bases between the two ends. The CDR3 runs to 19 residues. The CDR3 bases are TGTGCCAGCAGCTTAGACCTGGCAAGATATCGCTCTGGGGCCAACGTCCTGACTGTC. It is translated as CASSLDLARYRSGANVLTV.

This chain links TRBV11-1 with TRBJ2-3, with no clear D. The CDR3 extends over 12 amino acids. With 5 bases removed from V and 4 bases from J, the gap between germline ends came to 7 bases. Germline V CDR1 and CDR2: SGHAT, FQDESV (reference sequence). CDR3 nucleotides: TGTGCCAGCAGCATCCTTGCAGATACGCAGTATTTT. This translates into CASSILADTQYF.

The chain employs TRBV5-1 and TRBJ2-3, with D perhaps matching TRBD2 (6 bases). The germline gives CDR1 SGHRS, CDR2 YFSETQ. The V end was cut by 4 bases, the J end by 5 bases, with 14 bases between. The CDR3 loop spans 14 amino acids. The CDR3 region is CASSPGNSGDTQYF. CDR3 nucleotides: TGCGCCAGCAGCCCCGGGAATAGCGGAGATACGCAGTATTTT. The variable domain in full, completed from reference TRBV5-1 and TRBJ2-3, reads KAGVTQTPRYLIKTRGQQVTLSCSPISGHRSVSWYQQTPGQGLQFLFEYFSETQRNKGNFPGRFSGRQFSNSRSEMNVSTLELGDSALYLCASSPGNSGDTQYFGPGTRLTVL.

This chain joins TRBV5-1 and TRBJ1-1; D unclear. CDR3 length equals 18 residues. Germline V gene data show CDR1 as SGHRS and CDR2 as YFSETQ. Trimming left V 4 bases short and J 0 bases short, with 22 bases between. CDR3 loop: CASSPYPGNQDLNTEAFF. The CDR3 coding sequence is TGCGCCAGCAGCCCCTATCCCGGGAACCAGGACTTGAACACTGAAGCTTTCTTT.

This chain uses TRBV5-8 with TRBJ1-5, with D maybe TRBD1 (5 bases). The CDR3 spans 14 residues. Trimming removed 3 bases from V and 4 bases from J, with 11 bases in between. Germline CDR1 reads SGHTS; CDR2 reads YDEGEE. CDR3 in amino acids: CASSSKGYNQPQHF. The CDR3 nucleotides read TGTGCCAGCAGCTCTAAGGGGTATAATCAGCCCCAGCATTTT.

This clone was observed a handful of times. This CDR3 is CASSGTGHGGYTF. As DNA, the CDR3 is TGTGCCAGCAGCGGGACGGGACACGGTGGCTACACCTTC. The gene calls are TRBV7-2 and TRBJ1-2, with a weak D call TRBD1 (6 bases). Trimming pared 5 bases from V and 7 bases from J, leaving 14 bases between. Germline CDR1 is SGHTA and CDR2 is FQGNSA. The CDR3 length is 13 residues.

The table lists this clone with a few counts. The V gene is TRBV15, the J gene TRBJ1-2; tentative D call: TRBD1 (5 bases). Trimming left V 0 bases short and J 6 bases short, with 8 bases between. Germline loops: CDR1 LNHNV, CDR2 YYDKDF (reference sequence). There are 13 residues in the CDR3. The DNA of the CDR3 is TGTGCCACCAGCAGAGATCGGGGGGATGGCTACACCTTC. Translating gives CATSRDRGDGYTF.

This chain joins TRBV11-2 and TRBJ1-1; D is undetermined. This CDR3 region has 13 residues. CDR1 is SGHAT and CDR2 is FQNNGV in the germline V gene. V lost 0 bases and J 5 bases, leaving 7 bases between the germline ends. The chain's CDR3 is CASSLDRGTEAFF. Written as DNA, the CDR3 is TGTGCCAGCAGCTTAGATAGAGGAACTGAAGCTTTCTTT. Together with reference TRBV11-2 and TRBJ1-1, the CDR3 gives the full variable domain: EAGVAQSPRYKIIEKRQSVAFWCNPISGHATLYWYQQILGQGPKLLIQFQNNGVVDDSQLPKDRFSAERLKGVDSTLKIQPAKLEDSAVYLCASSLDRGTEAFFGQGTRLTVV.

The CDR3: CASSWGRRAGYYEQYV. CDR3 bases: TGTGCCAGCAGCTGGGGACGCCGAGCGGGATACTACGAGCAGTACGTC. The rearrangement uses TRBV7-2 and TRBJ2-7; 7 bases are shared with TRBD2. With V trimmed by 4 bases and J by 3 bases, 12 bases remained unmatched. This CDR3 is built from 16 residues. Germline V gene lookup returns CDR1 SGHTA and CDR2 FQGNSA.

The J gene is TRBJ1-3, the V gene TRBV5-4; 7 positions match TRBD1. This CDR3 spans 14 amino acids. V dropped 4 bases and J dropped 3; count of bases not matched to a gene: 4. Germline V lookup: CDR1 SGHNT, CDR2 YYREEE (reference sequence). In DNA, the CDR3 is TGTGCCAGCAGCAAGACAGGGTATGGAAACACCATATATTTT. Translation gives CASSKTGYGNTIYF.

V gene TRBV2 combines with J gene TRBJ1-1, with D perhaps matching TRBD1 (6 bases). Germline V lookup: CDR1 SNHLY, CDR2 FYNNEI. The CDR3 is 14 residues long. V lost 6 bases and J lost 9, with 20 bases in between. For the CDR3, the DNA is TGTGCCAGCAGGGCCGGGGTGGACAGTGATCAAGCTTTCTTT. Its protein product is CASRAGVDSDQAFF.

The CDR3 sequence: CASSSTGVGGYTF. As DNA, the CDR3 is TGCGCCAGCAGCTCGACAGGGGTCGGTGGCTACACCTTC. The chain links TRBV5-1 to TRBJ1-2; TRBD1 aligns across 8 bases. V gave up 3 bases and J gave up 7 bases; unmatched junction bases: 5. The CDR3 runs 13 residues. Per germline, CDR1 SGHRS and CDR2 YFSETQ.